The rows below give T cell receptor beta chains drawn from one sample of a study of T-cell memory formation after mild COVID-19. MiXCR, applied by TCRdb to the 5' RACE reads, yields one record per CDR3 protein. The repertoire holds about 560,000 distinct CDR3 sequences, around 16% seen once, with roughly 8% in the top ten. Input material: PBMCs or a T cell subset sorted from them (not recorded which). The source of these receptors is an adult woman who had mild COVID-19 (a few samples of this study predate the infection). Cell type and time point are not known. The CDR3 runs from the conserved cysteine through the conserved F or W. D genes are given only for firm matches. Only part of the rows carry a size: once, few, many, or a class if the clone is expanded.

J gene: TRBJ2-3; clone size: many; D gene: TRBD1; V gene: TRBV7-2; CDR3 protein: CASSLYRGRTDTQYF; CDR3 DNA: TGTGCCAGCAGCCTATACAGGGGGCGGACAGATACGCAGTATTTT
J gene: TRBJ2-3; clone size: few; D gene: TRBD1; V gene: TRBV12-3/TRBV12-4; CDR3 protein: CASRYRQGLSTDTQYF; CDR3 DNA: TGTGCCAGCAGATATAGACAGGGTCTGAGCACAGATACGCAGTATTTT
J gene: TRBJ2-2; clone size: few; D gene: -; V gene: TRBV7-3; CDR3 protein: CASSSAGPGELFF; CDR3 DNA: TGTGCCAGCAGCTCGGCAGGTCCCGGGGAGCTGTTTTTT
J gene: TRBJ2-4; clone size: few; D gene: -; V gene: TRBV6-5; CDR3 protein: CASSYEGRGIQYF; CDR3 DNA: TGTGCCAGCAGTTACGAGGGTCGTGGCATTCAGTACTTC
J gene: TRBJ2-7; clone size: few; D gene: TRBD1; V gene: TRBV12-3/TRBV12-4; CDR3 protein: CASRIGQGYEQYF; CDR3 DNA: TGTGCCAGCAGAATAGGACAGGGCTACGAGCAGTACTTC
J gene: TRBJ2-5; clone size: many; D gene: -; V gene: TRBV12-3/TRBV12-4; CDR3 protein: CASSLVAGLPETQYF; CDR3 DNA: TGTGCCAGCAGTTTAGTCGCAGGGCTTCCAGAGACCCAGTACTTC
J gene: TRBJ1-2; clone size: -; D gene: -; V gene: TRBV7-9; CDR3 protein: CASSFPPGYGYTF; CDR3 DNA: TGTGCCAGCAGCTTTCCACCCGGGTATGGCTACACCTTC
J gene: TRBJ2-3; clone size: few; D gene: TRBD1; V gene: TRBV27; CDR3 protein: CASSFRPRQGMESTDTQYF; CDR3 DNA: TGTGCCAGCAGTTTCCGACCACGACAGGGGATGGAGAGCACAGATACGCAGTATTTT
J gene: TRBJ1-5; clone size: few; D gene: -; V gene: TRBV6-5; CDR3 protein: CASSVGSPTSNQPQHF; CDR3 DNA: TGTGCCAGCAGCGTCGGATCCCCAACGAGCAATCAGCCCCAGCATTTT
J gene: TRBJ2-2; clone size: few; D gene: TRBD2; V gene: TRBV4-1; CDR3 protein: CASSQELASGGGELFF; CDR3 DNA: TGCGCCAGCAGCCAAGAACTAGCTTCGGGAGGCGGGGAGCTGTTTTTT
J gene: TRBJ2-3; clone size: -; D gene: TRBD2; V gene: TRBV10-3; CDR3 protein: CAISEDPAGGGDTQYF; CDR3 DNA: TGTGCCATCAGTGAGGATCCAGCGGGGGGTGGAGATACGCAGTATTTT
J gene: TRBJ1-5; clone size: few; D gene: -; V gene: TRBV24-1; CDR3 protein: CATSDSNDWRGRGQPQHF; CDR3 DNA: TGTGCCACCAGTGATTCCAACGACTGGAGAGGACGAGGTCAGCCCCAGCATTTT
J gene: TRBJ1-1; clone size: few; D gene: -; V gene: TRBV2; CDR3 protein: CASSARIPEAFF; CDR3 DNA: TGTGCCAGCAGTGCCCGGATCCCTGAAGCTTTCTTT
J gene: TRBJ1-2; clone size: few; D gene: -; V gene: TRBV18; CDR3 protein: CASSLSQDYGYTF; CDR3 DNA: TGTGCCAGCTCACTGTCGCAGGACTATGGCTACACCTTC
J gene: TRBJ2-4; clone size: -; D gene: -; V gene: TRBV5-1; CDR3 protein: CASSDQPPGAKNIQYF; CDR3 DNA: TGCGCCAGCAGCGACCAACCTCCGGGGGCCAAAAACATTCAGTACTTC
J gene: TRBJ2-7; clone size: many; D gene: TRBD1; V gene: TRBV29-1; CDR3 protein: CSVDGQGDSYEQYF; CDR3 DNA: TGCAGCGTTGATGGGCAGGGGGACTCCTACGAGCAGTACTTC
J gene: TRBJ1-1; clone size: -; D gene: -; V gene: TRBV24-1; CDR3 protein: CATSDPSGGDTEAFF; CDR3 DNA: TGTGCCACCAGTGACCCGTCCGGGGGCGACACTGAAGCTTTCTTT
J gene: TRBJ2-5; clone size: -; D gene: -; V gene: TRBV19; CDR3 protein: CASSIGTQETQYF; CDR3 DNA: TGTGCCAGTAGTATTGGGACCCAAGAGACCCAGTACTTC
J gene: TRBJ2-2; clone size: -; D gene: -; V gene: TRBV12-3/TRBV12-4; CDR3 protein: CASIPRRGRTPLGTGELFF; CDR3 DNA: TGTGCCAGCATTCCTCGACGGGGCCGCACCCCCCTAGGCACCGGGGAGCTGTTTTTT
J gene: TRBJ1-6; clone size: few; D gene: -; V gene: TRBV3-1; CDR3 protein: CASSPPADGSVALHF; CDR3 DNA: TGTGCCAGCAGCCCCCCAGCGGACGGGTCAGTGGCCCTCCACTTT
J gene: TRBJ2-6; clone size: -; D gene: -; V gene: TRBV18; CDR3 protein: CASSLSDAGANVLTF; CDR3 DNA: TGTGCCAGCTCACTGTCGGACGCTGGGGCCAACGTCCTGACTTTC
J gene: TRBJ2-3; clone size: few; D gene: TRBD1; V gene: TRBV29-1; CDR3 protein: CSVPPHLGTGGAGTDTQYF; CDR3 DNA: TGCAGCGTTCCCCCACACCTCGGGACAGGGGGCGCCGGCACAGATACGCAGTATTTT
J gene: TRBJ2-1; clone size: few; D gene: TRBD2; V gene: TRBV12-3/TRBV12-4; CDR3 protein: CASSAAAGDNEQFF; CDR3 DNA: TGTGCCAGCAGTGCGGCAGCGGGGGACAATGAGCAGTTCTTC
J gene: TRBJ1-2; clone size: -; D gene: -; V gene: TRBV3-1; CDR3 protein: CASSQDGSGYTF; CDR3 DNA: TGTGCCAGCAGCCAAGATGGGTCGGGCTACACCTTC
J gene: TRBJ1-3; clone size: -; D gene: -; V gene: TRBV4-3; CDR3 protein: CASSQDPSPISGNTIYF; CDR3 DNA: TGCGCCAGCAGCCAAGACCCATCGCCCATAAGTGGAAACACCATATATTTT
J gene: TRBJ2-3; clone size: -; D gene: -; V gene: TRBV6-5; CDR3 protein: CASSYEGGPTDTQYF; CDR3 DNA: TGTGCCAGCAGTTACGAGGGGGGGCCCACAGATACGCAGTATTTT
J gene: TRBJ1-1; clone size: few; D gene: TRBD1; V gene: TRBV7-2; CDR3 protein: CASSFQRPGQTTLNTEAFF; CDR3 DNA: TGTGCCAGCAGCTTCCAACGTCCGGGACAGACGACTTTAAACACTGAAGCTTTCTTT
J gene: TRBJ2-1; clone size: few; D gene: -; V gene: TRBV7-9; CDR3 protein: CASSLPGPRGSYNEQFF; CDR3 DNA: TGTGCCAGCAGCTTACCCGGGCCTAGAGGCTCCTACAATGAGCAGTTCTTC
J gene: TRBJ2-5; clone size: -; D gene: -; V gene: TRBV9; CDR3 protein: CASSVNNQETQYF; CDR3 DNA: TGTGCCAGCAGCGTCAATAACCAAGAGACCCAGTACTTC
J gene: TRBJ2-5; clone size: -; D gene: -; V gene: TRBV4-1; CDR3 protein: CASSQTGTLGTQYF; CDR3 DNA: TGCGCCAGCAGCCAAACCGGGACTTTAGGGACCCAGTACTTC